This T cell receptor (beta chain) is from a study of cytomegalovirus exposure and HLA in healthy donors. Donors were drawn from the approximately 120-subject validation cohort, separate from the roughly 700-subject first cohort. Germline V gene sequence: CDR1 MNHNS, CDR2 SASEGT. The germline V and J ends were trimmed by 1 base and 0 bases, with 10 bases remaining between them. The CDR3 has 16 residues. Concerning this clone: As yet, its antigen is unknown.

Study-level findings and limits: Subsequent analysis revealed that first-cohort TCR clusters tended to co-occur in the roughly 120 validation repertoires. Overall, approximately 180 TCR beta chains were annotated as cytomegalovirus-associated. Rare TCR sequences dominated, though some public TCRs recurred in many donors.

The assay was immunoSEQ multiplex PCR, and TCRdb's table has in-frame clones only and misses some. This sample has 130,000 or so clones, with nearly 90% found just once. This chain joins TRBV6-1 and TRBJ1-5; D is undetermined. This TCR was sampled from a young man in good health and CMV-seronegative. The material sequenced was PBMCs. In nucleotides, the CDR3 is TGTGCCAGCAGTGAAGTGCCAACCTATAGCAATCAGCCCCAGCATTTT. This sequence encodes CASSEVPTYSNQPQHF.